These 31 T cell receptor beta chains came from one sample sequenced in a study of blood T cell repertoires in COVID-19 (dated by TCRdb to about 2020). Library preparation used the immunoSEQ multiplex PCR assay. The immuneACCESS repertoire file appears here via TCRdb, limited to in-frame rearrangements. These files lack a portion of the clones; in checked studies, under half of the deficit traces to unresolved V genes, and the cause of the others is not known. The sample table holds 70,000 or so clones, of which around 89% were seen once. In total, the top ten clones hold less than 0.65% of the sample. The sequenced sample consisted of peripheral blood. The origin of the receptors is a man aged 55-75 years with acute or convalescent COVID-19.

This chain connects TRBV27 to TRBJ1-2, with D possibly being TRBD1 (6 bases). With 2 bases removed from V and 3 bases from J, the gap between germline ends came to 10 bases. The CDR3 has 14 residues. Germline V gene sequence: CDR1 MNHEY, CDR2 SMNVEV (reference sequence). CDR3 sequence reads: CASSLRQADYGYTF. The CDR3 DNA reads as TGTGCCAGCAGTTTACGACAGGCTGACTATGGCTACACCTTC.

Details on this clone: Other DNA sequences in this specimen translate into the identical CDR3. The chain combines TRBV11-2 with TRBJ2-7; TRBD2 matches at 10 bases. There are 15 residues in the CDR3. Germline CDR1 reads SGHAT; CDR2 reads FQNNGV. V was pared by 6 bases and J by 2 bases, with 7 bases of the junction left unmatched. CDR3 in DNA: TGTGCCAGCAGTTCCTTAGCGGGAGGAGCCTACGAGCAGTACTTC. It codes for CASSSLAGGAYEQYF.

This chain joins TRBV3-1 (or the pseudogene TRBV3-2) and TRBJ2-1, with unresolved D. Per germline, CDR1 LGHDT and CDR2 YNNKEL (reference sequence). This CDR3 comprises 16 residues. V lost 4 bases and J lost 4, with 17 bases in between. The CDR3 reads CASSRVGRTEYNEQFF. DNA of the CDR3: TGTGCCAGCAGCCGGGTCGGCCGAACGGAGTACAATGAGCAGTTCTTC.

This rearrangement joins TRBV19 to TRBJ2-3, with a possible D match to TRBD1 (6 bases). Trimming took 7 bases from V and 1 from J, leaving 9 bases between them. There are 13 residues in the CDR3. CDR1 is LNHDA and CDR2 is SQIVND in the germline V gene (reference sequence). DNA of the CDR3: TGTGCCAGTACCCACAGGGGCACAGATACGCAGTATTTT. This translates into CASTHRGTDTQYF. The variable domain in full, with the rest retrieved from reference TRBV19 and TRBJ2-3, is DGGITQSPKYLFRKEGQNVTLSCEQNLNHDAMYWYRQDPGQGLRLIYYSQIVNDFQKGDIAEGYSVSREKKESFPLTVTSAQKNPTAFYLCASTHRGTDTQYFGPGTRLTVL.

This chain joins TRBV4-2 and TRBJ1-4; D unclear. With 1 base removed from V and 8 bases from J, the gap between germline ends came to 8 bases. CDR1 and CDR2 (germline): LGHNA, YNFKEQ. This CDR3 comprises 13 residues. The CDR3 loop reads CASSQGGWEKLFF. CDR3 sequence (DNA): TGTGCCAGCAGCCAAGGTGGCTGGGAAAAACTGTTTTTT.

V is TRBV11-3 and J is TRBJ2-5; D may be TRBD1 (5 bases). This CDR3 spans 14 amino acids. V was pared by 1 base and J by 5 bases, with 11 bases between. Germline-derived CDR1 and CDR2 are SGHNT and YENEEA. The CDR3 is CASSLGGAEETQYF. CDR3 DNA: TGTGCCAGCAGCTTAGGGGGCGCAGAGGAGACCCAGTACTTC. Full variable domain (remainder filled in from reference TRBV11-3 and TRBJ2-5): EAGVVQSPRYKIIEKKQPVAFWCNPISGHNTLYWYLQNLGQGPELLIRYENEEAVDDSQLPKDRFSAERLKGVDSTLKIQPAELGDSAVYLCASSLGGAEETQYFGPGTRLLVL.

The J gene is TRBJ2-7, the V gene TRBV6-5; no clear D gene. Per germline, CDR1 MNHEY and CDR2 SVGAGI. This CDR3 is built from 11 residues. V dropped 8 bases and J dropped 1 base, with 6 bases sitting between them. CDR3 loop: CASGGSYEQYF. In nucleotides, the CDR3 is TGTGCCAGCGGCGGATCCTACGAGCAGTACTTC.

The chain uses TRBV10-3 and TRBJ1-2; D gene uncertain. V lost 7 bases to trimming and J lost 0 bases, with 9 bases between them. Germline assignment: CDR1 ENHRY and CDR2 SYGVKD. The CDR3 covers 13 residues. CDR3 nucleotide sequence: TGTGCCATCACCATGGGCGCTAACTATGGCTACACCTTC. This sequence encodes CAITMGANYGYTF.

The chain employs TRBV4-2 and TRBJ2-3, with 8 bases identical to TRBD1. With V trimmed by 4 bases and J by 6 bases, 15 bases remained unmatched. The CDR3 is 17 residues long. CDR1 is LGHNA and CDR2 is YNFKEQ in the germline V gene. Here the CDR3 reads CASSREGQGEYSDTQYF. The CDR3 DNA reads as TGTGCCAGCAGCCGCGAAGGACAGGGAGAATATTCGGATACGCAGTATTTT.

V is TRBV19 and J is TRBJ1-1; 10 bases match TRBD1. CDR3 size: 17 residues. Germline values: CDR1 LNHDA, CDR2 SQIVND (reference sequence). V lost 8 bases, J lost 1 base, and 13 bases stayed unmatched. CDR3: CASAHRGQGYRNTEAFF. The CDR3 DNA follows: TGTGCCAGTGCCCATAGGGGACAGGGGTATCGGAACACTGAAGCTTTCTTT.

The rearrangement uses TRBV5-4 and TRBJ1-2; D might be TRBD1 (6 bases). CDR3 length: 15 residues. V dropped 2 bases and J dropped 2 bases, with 13 bases sitting between them. Germline V gene sequence: CDR1 SGHNT, CDR2 YYREEE (reference sequence). The CDR3 sequence: CASSFKSGTNYGYTF. CDR3 coding DNA: TGTGCCAGCAGCTTCAAGTCCGGGACAAACTATGGCTACACCTTC.

This chain links TRBV3-1 (or the pseudogene TRBV3-2) with TRBJ1-2; unclear D gene. V lost 3 bases and J lost 14, with 22 bases in between. CDR3 size: 14 residues. The V gene's germline CDR1 is LGHDT and CDR2 YNNKEL (reference sequence). This chain's CDR3 is CASSHSPAAEARTF. The DNA of the CDR3 is TGTGCCAGCAGCCATTCCCCGGCAGCCGAAGCTAGGACCTTC.

V gene TRBV7-9 combines with J gene TRBJ2-1; 7 positions match TRBD1. The V and J ends lost 5 bases and 0 bases, in that order; junction bases with no gene match: 4. Germline V gene data show CDR1 as SEHNR and CDR2 as FQNEAQ (reference sequence). The CDR3 loop spans 15 amino acids. CDR3 bases: TGTGCCAGCAGCCTACAGGGGAGCTCCTACAATGAGCAGTTCTTC. Translation: CASSLQGSSYNEQFF.

The chain recombines TRBV12-3 or TRBV12-4 with TRBJ1-3; D not certain. The V end was cut by 2 bases, the J end by 4 bases, with 3 bases between. The CDR3 extends over 12 amino acids. The CDR3 bases are TGTGCCAGCAGTTTACAAGGAAACACCATATATTTT. Protein: CASSLQGNTIYF.

The genes are TRBV3-1 (or the pseudogene TRBV3-2) and TRBJ1-6, with D possibly TRBD1 on 6 matching bases. Germline loops: CDR1 LGHDT, CDR2 YNNKEL (reference sequence). The V gene lost 0 bases and the J gene lost 6 bases, with 12 bases spanning the gap. The CDR3 runs 16 residues. The CDR3 sequence: CASSQEGTGSNSPLHF. CDR3 in DNA: TGTGCCAGCAGCCAAGAGGGCACAGGGTCTAATTCACCCCTCCACTTT.

The chain combines TRBV20-1 with TRBJ2-1, with D tentatively TRBD2 (5 bases). Trimming took 0 bases from V and 12 from J, leaving 9 bases between them. Germline V gene data show CDR1 as DFQATT and CDR2 as SNEGSKA (reference sequence). This CDR3 region has 11 residues. The CDR3 spells CSARDHGGQFF. CDR3 nucleotides: TGCAGTGCTAGAGATCATGGAGGGCAGTTCTTC.

The chain combines TRBV19 with TRBJ1-3; TRBD1 is a possible D gene (6 bases). The V end was cut by 5 bases, the J end by 0 bases, with 14 bases between. CDR1 and CDR2 from the germline V gene are LNHDA and SQIVND (reference sequence). This CDR3 region has 16 residues. The CDR3 region has the DNA TGTGCCAGTAGTCGTCGAGCGGACAGCTCTGGAAACACCATATATTTT. This sequence encodes CASSRRADSSGNTIYF.

This chain connects TRBV5-5 to TRBJ2-5, with D possibly being TRBD1 (6 bases). Trimming shortened V by 0 bases and J by 4 bases, and 16 bases separated the two germline ends. CDR1 is SGHKS and CDR2 is YYEKEE in the germline V gene (reference sequence). The CDR3 is 16 amino acids. CDR3 sequence reads: CASSLVGSGVRETQYF. CDR3 coding DNA: TGTGCCAGCAGCTTGGTGGGCTCAGGGGTGAGAGAGACCCAGTACTTC. Filled out from reference TRBV5-5 and TRBJ2-5, the complete variable domain reads DAGVTQSPTHLIKTRGQQVTLRCSPISGHKSVSWYQQVLGQGPQFIFQYYEKEERGRGNFPDRFSARQFPNYSSELNVNALLLGDSALYLCASSLVGSGVRETQYFGPGTRLLVL.

The V call is TRBV5-4, the J call TRBJ2-3, with 12 bases matching TRBD2. The CDR3 covers 18 residues. CDR1 is SGHNT, CDR2 YYREEE, per germline (reference sequence). V trimming: 4 bases; J trimming: 3 bases; junction bases outside the gene matches: 12. The CDR3 DNA is TGTGCCAGCAGCGATGCTAGCGGGGGGGCCGTAAGAACAGATACGCAGTATTTT. Residues: CASSDASGGAVRTDTQYF.

The chain couples TRBV7-9 to TRBJ2-7; D not certain. Trimming left V 0 bases short and J 6 bases short, with 6 bases between. The CDR3 runs to 12 residues. The V gene's germline CDR1 is SEHNR and CDR2 FQNEAQ (reference sequence). The CDR3 loop reads CASSLAVSEQYF. CDR3 bases: TGTGCCAGCAGCTTAGCCGTCTCCGAGCAGTACTTC. The whole variable domain, filled in from reference TRBV7-9 and TRBJ2-7, reads DTGVSQNPRHKITKRGQNVTFRCDPISEHNRLYWYRQTLGQGPEFLTYFQNEAQLEKSRLLSDRFSAERPKGSFSTLEIQRTEQGDSAMYLCASSLAVSEQYFGPGTRLTVT.

A word on this clone: An end of the junction differs from the germline gene, which may be a read error. The same CDR3 also results from other DNA sequences found in this sample. The chain employs TRBV19 and TRBJ1-1; D not certain. This CDR3 has 14 amino acids. Germline CDR1 and CDR2: LNHDA and SQIVND (reference sequence). The CDR3 DNA reads TGTGCCAGTAGTATGGCAGCGGGAAACACTGAAGCCTTCTTT. It specifies CASSMAAGNTEAFF.

The J gene is TRBJ2-5, the V gene TRBV30; TRBD1 agrees at 10 bases. Germline V gives CDR1 GTSNPN, CDR2 SVGIG (reference sequence). The length of the CDR3 is 14 residues. Trimming at V came to 2 bases and at J to 3 bases, leaving 3 bases not matched to a gene. The CDR3 region has the DNA TGTGCCTGGAGTTCGGGACAGGGGAAAGAGACCCAGTACTTC. Its protein product is CAWSSGQGKETQYF.

The table lists this clone with a count of one. The chain employs TRBV10-3 and TRBJ2-2, with D perhaps matching TRBD1 (5 bases). The V and J ends lost 5 bases and 1 base respectively, with 14 bases between them. CDR1 is ENHRY, CDR2 SYGVKD, per germline. The CDR3 extends over 16 amino acids. CDR3 DNA sequence: TGTGCCATCAGTTGGTCCGGAACAGGGAACACCGGGGAGCTGTTTTTT. Protein: CAISWSGTGNTGELFF.

The V gene is TRBV5-6, the J gene TRBJ1-2; D possibly corresponds to TRBD1 (5 bases). CDR1 SGHDT and CDR2 YYEEEE come from the germline V gene. V lost 0 bases, J lost 8 bases, and 11 bases lay in between. The CDR3 is 13 residues long. The CDR3 nucleotides read TGTGCCAGCAGCTTGGTTGGGGGGGACGGCTACACCTTC. Encoded protein: CASSLVGGDGYTF.

The chain has TRBV30 and TRBJ1-6; 7 nucleotides line up with TRBD1. Germline CDR1 reads GTSNPN; CDR2 reads SVGIG (reference sequence). The V and J ends lost 2 bases and 11 bases, in that order; junction bases with no gene match: 12. The CDR3 runs 15 residues. The CDR3 DNA follows: TGTGCCTGGAGTACCCAAGGGACAGCTAAAGCACCCCTCCACTTT. Protein: CAWSTQGTAKAPLHF.

The V and J genes are TRBV9 and TRBJ2-2; 7 bases match TRBD2. The CDR3 runs 15 residues. Germline lookup yields CDR1 SGDLS and CDR2 YYNGEE. The V gene end was trimmed by 3 bases and the J gene end by 5 bases; junction bases not matched to a gene: 7. The CDR3 coding sequence is TGTGCCAGCAGCGGTTGGGAGGGGTTGACCGGGGAGCTGTTTTTT. As protein: CASSGWEGLTGELFF.

This chain uses TRBV3-1 (or the pseudogene TRBV3-2) with TRBJ1-1; TRBD1 matches 7 bases. There are 14 residues in the CDR3. The V segment lost 3 bases and the J segment 0 bases; nucleotides outside the gene matches: 1. From germline, CDR1 is LGHDT and CDR2 YNNKEL (reference sequence). In DNA, the CDR3 is TGTGCCAGCAGCCAGGGACAGTTGAACACTGAAGCTTTCTTT. Translation gives CASSQGQLNTEAFF.

V and J are TRBV27 and TRBJ2-3; D not certain. Germline V CDR1 and CDR2: MNHEY, SMNVEV (reference sequence). With 0 bases removed from V and 6 bases from J, the gap between germline ends came to 10 bases. The CDR3 spans 14 residues. As DNA, the CDR3 is TGTGCCAGCAGTTTATCCCGGGTTGGGGATACGCAGTATTTT. This gives the protein CASSLSRVGDTQYF.

V is TRBV5-1 and J is TRBJ2-1, with 8 bases aligning to TRBD1. The CDR3 consists of 16 residues. V was clipped by 4 bases and J by 4 bases; unmatched bases: 10. The germline V gene has CDR1 SGHRS and CDR2 YFSETQ. The CDR3 DNA is TGCGCCAGCAGCCCTAATGCGGGACAGGTATACAATGAGCAGTTCTTC. It codes for CASSPNAGQVYNEQFF. Full variable domain (outside the CDR3, taken from reference TRBV5-1 and TRBJ2-1): KAGVTQTPRYLIKTRGQQVTLSCSPISGHRSVSWYQQTPGQGLQFLFEYFSETQRNKGNFPGRFSGRQFSNSRSEMNVSTLELGDSALYLCASSPNAGQVYNEQFFGPGTRLTVL.

This clone has only a few counts. V is TRBV12-5 and J is TRBJ1-2, with TRBD1 matching over 7 bases. The CDR3 runs to 15 residues. V lost 0 bases to trimming and J lost 6 bases; unmatched junction nucleotides: 7. Per germline, CDR1 LGHNT and CDR2 FRNRAP. The chain's CDR3 is CASGLVLGQANGYTF. For the CDR3, the DNA is TGTGCTAGTGGTTTGGTACTCGGACAGGCTAATGGCTACACCTTC.

This clone has a handful of counts. V is TRBV25-1 and J is TRBJ1-2; maybe TRBD1 (5 bases). Germline V gene data show CDR1 as MGHDK and CDR2 as SYGVNS. The V and J ends lost 4 bases and 7 bases respectively, with 7 bases between them. The CDR3 sequence is 11 residues long. The CDR3: CASSGGGGYTF. DNA of the CDR3: TGTGCCAGCAGTGGGGGGGGTGGCTACACCTTC.